Listed below are T cell receptor beta chains from one sample, sequenced in a study of T cell responses to AZD1222 COVID-19 vaccine. Produced via immunoSEQ multiplex PCR; TCRdb's table is partial and in-frame only. The sample has 150,000 to 200,000 clones, 91% seen once. This specimen consisted of peripheral blood, obtained on day 0 of AZD1222 vaccination. Every receptor here comes from an adult in good health. Each CDR3 is given with its conserved first and last residue. A D gene is named only where the DNA matches it firmly. Clone size is stated in some rows and not others, as once, few, many or a class when expanded.

v_call	clone_size	j_call	d_call	cdr3_aa	cdr3_nt
TRBV11-2	-	TRBJ1-1	-	CASSPTRQANTEAFF	TGTGCCAGCAGCCCTACGCGACAGGCAAACACTGAAGCTTTCTTT
TRBV27	-	TRBJ2-1	-	CASSLYRGSDEQFF	TGTGCCAGCAGTTTATATCGGGGAAGCGATGAGCAGTTCTTC
TRBV27	-	TRBJ1-1	-	CASSLSGGTEAFF	TGTGCCAGCAGTTTATCTGGGGGGACTGAAGCTTTCTTT
TRBV28	-	TRBJ1-2	-	CASYYGYTF	TGTGCCAGTTACTATGGCTACACCTTC
TRBV14	-	TRBJ1-1	TRBD1	CASSQNRGRVTEAFF	TGTGCCAGCAGCCAAAACAGGGGGCGAGTCACTGAAGCTTTCTTT
TRBV28	-	TRBJ1-2	-	CASSLRPGYGYTF	TGTGCCTCGTCGCTAAGGCCCGGCTATGGCTACACCTTC
TRBV28	-	TRBJ1-1	-	CASSFRGLGTEAFF	TGTGCCAGCAGTTTTCGGGGGCTGGGCACTGAAGCTTTCTTT
TRBV9	-	TRBJ2-7	-	CASGAGTMSGEQYF	TGTGCCAGCGGTGCCGGGACGATGTCGGGGGAGCAGTACTTC
TRBV20-1	-	TRBJ2-1	-	CSASGRGRYNEQFF	TGCAGTGCTAGTGGTCGGGGGCGGTACAATGAGCAGTTCTTC
TRBV20-1	-	TRBJ1-2	-	CSALDYGYTF	TGCAGTGCCCTGGACTATGGCTACACCTTC
TRBV7-9	-	TRBJ1-5	-	CASSHTSGGAIGNQPQHF	TGTGCCAGCAGCCATACCTCTGGGGGGGCGATAGGCAATCAGCCCCAGCATTTT
TRBV6-2/TRBV6-3	-	TRBJ2-3	-	CASSYSLEASSTDTQYF	TGTGCCAGCAGTTACAGCCTAGAAGCGTCTAGCACAGATACGCAGTATTTT
TRBV10-3	-	TRBJ1-1	TRBD1	CAIGYGQGNTEAFF	TGTGCCATCGGGTACGGACAGGGTAACACTGAAGCTTTCTTT
TRBV29-1	once	TRBJ1-5	-	CSVGFSDQPQHF	TGCAGCGTCGGGTTTTCCGATCAGCCCCAGCATTTT
TRBV27	-	TRBJ2-1	-	CASSLSRSVVEQFF	TGTGCCAGCAGTTTATCGCGTAGCGTGGTTGAGCAGTTCTTC
TRBV5-1	-	TRBJ1-1	TRBD1	CASSLAGTGLAGRNTEAFF	TGCGCCAGCAGCTTGGCCGGGACAGGTTTGGCAGGGAGAAACACTGAAGCTTTCTTT
TRBV5-4	-	TRBJ2-3	TRBD2	CASSLEASGGSTDTQYF	TGTGCCAGCAGCTTGGAGGCTAGCGGGGGGAGCACAGATACGCAGTATTTT
TRBV27	-	TRBJ2-7	TRBD1	CASRGVDRREQYF	TGTGCCAGCAGGGGGGTGGACAGGCGCGAGCAGTACTTC
TRBV28	-	TRBJ1-6	-	CASSFTQGQNSPLHF	TGTGCCAGCAGTTTTACACAGGGACAAAATTCACCCCTCCACTTT
TRBV28	-	TRBJ1-5	-	CASTLSGGFSNQPQHF	TGTGCCAGCACCCTGTCGGGGGGATTTAGCAATCAGCCCCAGCATTTT